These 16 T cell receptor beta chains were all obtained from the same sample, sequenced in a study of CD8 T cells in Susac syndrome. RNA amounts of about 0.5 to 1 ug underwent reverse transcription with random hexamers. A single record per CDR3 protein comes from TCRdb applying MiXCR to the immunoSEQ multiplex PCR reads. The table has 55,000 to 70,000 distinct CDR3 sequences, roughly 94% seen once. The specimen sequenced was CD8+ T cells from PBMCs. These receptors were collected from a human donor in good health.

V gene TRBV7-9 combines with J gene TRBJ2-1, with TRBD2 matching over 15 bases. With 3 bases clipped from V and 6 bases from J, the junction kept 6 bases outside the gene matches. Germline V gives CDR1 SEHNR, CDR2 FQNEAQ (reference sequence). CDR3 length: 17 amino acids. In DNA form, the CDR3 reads TGTGCCAGCAGCTTGGGACTAGCGGGGGGAAGGGGCAATGAGCAGTTCTTC. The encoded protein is CASSLGLAGGRGNEQFF.

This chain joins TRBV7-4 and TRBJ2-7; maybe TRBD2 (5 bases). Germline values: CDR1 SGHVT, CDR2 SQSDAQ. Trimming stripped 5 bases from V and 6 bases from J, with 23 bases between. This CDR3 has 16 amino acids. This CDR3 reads CASSRLAPGCHREQYF. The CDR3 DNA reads TGTGCCAGCAGCCGCCTAGCACCCGGCTGCCATCGCGAGCAGTACTTC.

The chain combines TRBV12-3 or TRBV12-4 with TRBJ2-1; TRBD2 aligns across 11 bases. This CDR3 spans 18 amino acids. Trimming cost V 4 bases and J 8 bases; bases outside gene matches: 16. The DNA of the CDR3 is TGTGCCAGCAGTTCTGGGACTAGCGGAATAGAACGTACGGATGAGCAGTTCTTC. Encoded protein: CASSSGTSGIERTDEQFF.

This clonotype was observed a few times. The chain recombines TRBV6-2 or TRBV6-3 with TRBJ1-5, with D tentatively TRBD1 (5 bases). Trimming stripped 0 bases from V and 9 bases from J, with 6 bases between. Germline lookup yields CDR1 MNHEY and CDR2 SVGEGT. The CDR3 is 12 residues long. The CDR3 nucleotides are TGTGCCAGCAGTTACTCGGGACCGCCCCAGCATTTT. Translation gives CASSYSGPPQHF.

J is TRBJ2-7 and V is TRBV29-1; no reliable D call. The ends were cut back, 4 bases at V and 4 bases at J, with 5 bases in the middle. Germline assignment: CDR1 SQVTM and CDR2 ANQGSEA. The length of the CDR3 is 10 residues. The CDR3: CSVVSYEQYF. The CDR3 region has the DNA TGCAGCGTTGTATCTTACGAGCAGTACTTC.

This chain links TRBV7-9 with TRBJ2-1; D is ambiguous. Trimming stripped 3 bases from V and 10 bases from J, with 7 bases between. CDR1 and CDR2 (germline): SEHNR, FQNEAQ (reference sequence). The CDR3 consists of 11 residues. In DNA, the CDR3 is TGTGCCAGCAGCTTGTTACCGGAGCAGTTCTTC. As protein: CASSLLPEQFF.

CDR3 DNA: TGTGCCAGCAGCTCGGACATCTCCTACAATGAGCAGTTCTTC. It encodes CASSSDISYNEQFF. The rearrangement joins TRBV7-9 to TRBJ2-1; D perhaps matches TRBD1 (5 bases). Germline V gene data show CDR1 as SEHNR and CDR2 as FQNEAQ (reference sequence). The CDR3 consists of 14 residues. V lost 4 bases and J 0 bases, leaving 7 bases between the germline ends.

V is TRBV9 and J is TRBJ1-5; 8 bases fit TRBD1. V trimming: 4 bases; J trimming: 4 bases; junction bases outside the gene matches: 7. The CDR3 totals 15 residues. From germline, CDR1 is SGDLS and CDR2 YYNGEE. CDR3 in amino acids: CASSSGQGRNQPQHF. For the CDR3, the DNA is TGTGCCAGCAGCTCCGGACAGGGTAGGAATCAGCCCCAGCATTTT.

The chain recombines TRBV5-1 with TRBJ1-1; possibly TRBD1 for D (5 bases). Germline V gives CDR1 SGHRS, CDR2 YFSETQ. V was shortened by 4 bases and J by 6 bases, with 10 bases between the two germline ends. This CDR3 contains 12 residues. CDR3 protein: CASSVGAAEAFF. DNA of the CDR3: TGCGCCAGCAGCGTAGGGGCGGCTGAAGCTTTCTTT.

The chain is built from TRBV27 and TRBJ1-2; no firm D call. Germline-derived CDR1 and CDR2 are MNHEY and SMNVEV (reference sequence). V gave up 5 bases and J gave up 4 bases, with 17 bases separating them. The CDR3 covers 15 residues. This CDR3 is CASSPLPPGFYGYTF. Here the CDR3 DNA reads TGTGCCAGCAGTCCATTACCACCGGGATTCTATGGCTACACCTTC.

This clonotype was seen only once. This CDR3 is CASSPGTSGARDTQYF. The CDR3 region has the DNA TGTGCCAGCAGCCCCGGGACTAGCGGGGCCCGAGATACGCAGTATTTT. The chain recombines TRBV7-6 with TRBJ2-3; 13 bases agree with TRBD2. Germline CDR1 SGHVS, CDR2 FNYEAQ. CDR3 length: 16 residues. V lost 5 bases, J lost 5 bases, and 7 bases stayed unmatched.

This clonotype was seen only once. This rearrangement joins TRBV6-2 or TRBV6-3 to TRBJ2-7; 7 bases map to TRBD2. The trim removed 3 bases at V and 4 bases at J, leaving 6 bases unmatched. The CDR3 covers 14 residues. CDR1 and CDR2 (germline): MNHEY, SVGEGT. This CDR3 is CASSYSLAAYEQYF. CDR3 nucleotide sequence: TGTGCCAGCAGTTATTCCCTAGCGGCTTACGAGCAGTACTTC.

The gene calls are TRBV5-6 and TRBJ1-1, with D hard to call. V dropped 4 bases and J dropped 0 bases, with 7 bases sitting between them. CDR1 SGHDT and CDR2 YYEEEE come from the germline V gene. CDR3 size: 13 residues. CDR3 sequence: CASSLVLNTEAFF. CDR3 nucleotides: TGTGCCAGCAGCCTGGTCCTGAACACTGAAGCTTTCTTT.

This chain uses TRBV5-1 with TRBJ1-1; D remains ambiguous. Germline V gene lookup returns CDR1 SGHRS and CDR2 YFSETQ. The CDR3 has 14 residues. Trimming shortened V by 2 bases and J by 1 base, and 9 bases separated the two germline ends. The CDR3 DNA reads TGCGCCAGCAGCTTTGGCAGTGCGAACACTGAAGCTTTCTTT. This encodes CASSFGSANTEAFF.

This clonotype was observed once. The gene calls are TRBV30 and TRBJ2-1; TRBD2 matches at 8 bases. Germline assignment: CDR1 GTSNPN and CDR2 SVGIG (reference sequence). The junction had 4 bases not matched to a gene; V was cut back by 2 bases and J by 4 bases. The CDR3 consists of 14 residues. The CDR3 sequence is CAWSTASGYNEQFF. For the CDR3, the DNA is TGTGCCTGGAGTACGGCTAGCGGGTACAATGAGCAGTTCTTC.

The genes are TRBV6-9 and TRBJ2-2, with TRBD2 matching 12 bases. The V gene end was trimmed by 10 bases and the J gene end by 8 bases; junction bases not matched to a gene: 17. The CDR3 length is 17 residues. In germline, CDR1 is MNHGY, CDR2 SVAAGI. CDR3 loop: CATLALAGGRGAGELFF. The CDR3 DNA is TGTGCCACCCTCGCCCTAGCGGGGGGGCGAGGGGCTGGGGAGCTGTTTTTT.